The text below deals with one T cell receptor beta chain. This entry is derived from a study of blood T cell repertoires in COVID-19. Study information: The United States, Italy and Spain provided the acute and convalescent COVID-19 samples.

Trimming took off 2 bases at V and 6 bases at J, with 14 bases between the two ends. CDR3 length: 14 residues. Germline V CDR1 and CDR2: MNHEY, SVGAGI. Original processing methods: For nucleated cells, counts were estimated from reference gene primer amplification. Sequenced by immunoSEQ multiplex PCR; TCRdb stores in-frame clones only, minus some. D and trimming come from the DNA, and the V and J calls and clone size come from that table. The sample includes about 180,000 clones, 65% to 90% seen only once; the top ten take roughly 9.1%. Sequencing used peripheral blood. The sequence derives from a man aged 50 to 60 with active or convalescent COVID-19. The chain combines TRBV6-5 with TRBJ2-7, with D possibly being TRBD2 (5 bases). In DNA form, the CDR3 reads TGTGCCAGCAGTTACACCCTCGGGAACCTCGAGCAGTACTTC. It encodes CASSYTLGNLEQYF.